The next 20 T cell receptor beta chains were all read from a single sample in a study of T cells in Graves' hyperthyroidism and ophthalmopathy. RNA transcripts yielded amplified TCR beta CDR3 regions. The primer set for the first-round RT-PCR of the TCR CDR3 was HTBI. A single record per CDR3 protein comes from TCRdb applying MiXCR to the multiplex PCR reads. The repertoire has around 100,000 distinct CDR3 sequences, over 45% of them found once; the top ten carry about 25%. Sequenced input: blood. These receptors all come from a man aged 40-55 years with Graves' hyperthyroidism.

This clonotype was counted ten times or more. The V and J genes are TRBV20-1 and TRBJ1-2; D is ambiguous. CDR3 size: 12 residues. Trimming took off 5 bases at V and 7 bases at J, with 14 bases between the two ends. CDR1 is DFQATT, CDR2 SNEGSKA, per germline (reference sequence). The CDR3 here is CSAFLTQSGYTF. The CDR3, as DNA: TGCAGTGCTTTCCTGACTCAAAGTGGCTACACCTTC.

This clonotype was recorded many times. The V and J genes are TRBV12-3 or TRBV12-4 and TRBJ2-1; 9 nucleotides match TRBD1. J lost 7 bases, V lost 4 bases, and 5 bases had no gene match. This CDR3 is built from 14 residues. The CDR3 spells CASSYRGPRNEQFF. CDR3 nucleotides: TGTGCCAGCAGTTACAGGGGGCCAAGGAATGAGCAGTTCTTC.

This chain uses TRBV7-3 with TRBJ2-1; the D gene is possibly TRBD1 (6 bases). CDR3 length equals 14 residues. CDR1 and CDR2 from the germline V gene are SGHTA and FQGTGA. V lost 9 bases, J lost 7 bases, and 19 bases lay in between. CDR3 sequence reads: CASSVDSGMNEQFF. The CDR3 nucleotides are TGTGCCAGTAGCGTGGACAGCGGTATGAATGAGCAGTTCTTC. Drawing the rest from reference TRBV7-3 and TRBJ2-1, the complete variable domain is GAGVSQTPSNKVTEKGKYVELRCDPISGHTALYWYRQSLGQGPEFLIYFQGTGAADDSGLPNDRFFAVRPEGSVSTLKIQRTERGDSAVYLCASSVDSGMNEQFFGPGTRLTVL.

This clonotype was observed many times. V is TRBV10-1 and J is TRBJ1-6; TRBD1 is a possible D gene (6 bases). Germline V gene data show CDR1 as WNHNN and CDR2 as SYGVQD (reference sequence). The CDR3 contains 13 residues. With 4 bases removed from V and 5 bases from J, the gap between germline ends came to 6 bases. In DNA form, the CDR3 reads TGCGCCAGCAGTGGACAGGATAATTCACCCCTCCACTTT. This sequence encodes CASSGQDNSPLHF.

This chain joins TRBV20-1 and TRBJ2-2; D perhaps matches TRBD2 (6 bases). Per germline, CDR1 DFQATT and CDR2 SNEGSKA (reference sequence). Trimming took off 3 bases at V and 16 bases at J, with 12 bases between the two ends. This CDR3 has 10 residues. The CDR3 DNA is TGCAGTGCTAGCGGCCGGGGGAAGTTTTTT. Its translation: CSASGRGKFF.

This clonotype was observed many times. The chain is built from TRBV12-3 or TRBV12-4 and TRBJ1-3; D unresolved. V lost 7 bases and J lost 4, with 17 bases in between. This CDR3 has 15 amino acids. CDR3 in DNA: TGTGCCAGCACCTCCGGCCTCCCAGGCGGAAACACCATATATTTT. Protein product: CASTSGLPGGNTIYF.

This clonotype came up many times. The V and J genes are TRBV6-6 and TRBJ1-2; D is unresolved. Trimming took 0 bases from V and 6 from J, leaving 8 bases between them. The CDR3 has 13 residues. From germline, CDR1 is MNHNY and CDR2 SVGAGI (reference sequence). CDR3 sequence reads: CASSYSSDDGYTF. The CDR3 DNA sequence: TGTGCCAGCAGTTACTCGTCAGACGATGGCTACACCTTC.

Concerning this clonotype itself: Here the CDR3 omits its conserved ending phenylalanine or tryptophan, so a read error is the likely source. This chain connects TRBV7-2 to TRBJ1-5; maybe TRBD1 (6 bases). V was cut by 8 bases and J by 0 bases, with 11 bases left in between. CDR3 length: 14 residues. Germline CDR1 reads SGHTA; CDR2 reads FQGNSA. The CDR3 region has the DNA TGTGCCAGCGACCGGGACATTAGCAATCAGCCCCAGCATCTT. As protein: CASDRDISNQPQHL.

This clonotype occurred many times. The J gene is TRBJ1-6, the V gene TRBV7-2; D not certain. The ends were cut back, 5 bases at V and 8 bases at J, with 10 bases in the middle. This CDR3 comprises 13 residues. Per the germline V gene, CDR1 is SGHTA and CDR2 is FQGNSA. CDR3 DNA: TGTGCCAGCAGCCCCGAGGTCGATTCACCCCTCCACTTT. Protein: CASSPEVDSPLHF.

This clonotype appeared many times. This chain joins TRBV7-9 and TRBJ1-1, with 7 bases identical to TRBD1. With V trimmed by 5 bases and J by 0 bases, 6 bases remained unmatched. Germline assignment: CDR1 SEHNR and CDR2 FQNEAQ (reference sequence). The CDR3 runs to 15 residues. CDR3 bases: TGTGCCAGCAGCCCGAACAGGGGTTTGAACACTGAAGCTTTCTTT. This codes for CASSPNRGLNTEAFF. Full variable domain (missing parts from reference TRBV7-9 and TRBJ1-1): DTGVSQNPRHKITKRGQNVTFRCDPISEHNRLYWYRQTLGQGPEFLTYFQNEAQLEKSRLLSDRFSAERPKGSFSTLEIQRTEQGDSAMYLCASSPNRGLNTEAFFGQGTRLTVV.

The chain has TRBV15 and TRBJ2-1; no reliable D call. V was cut by 5 bases and J by 7 bases, with 12 bases left in between. This CDR3 region has 13 residues. Germline V gene sequence: CDR1 LNHNV, CDR2 YYDKDF (reference sequence). CDR3 sequence (DNA): TGTGCCACCAGCCCCCGTAGGGAAAATGAGCAGTTCTTC. It specifies CATSPRRENEQFF.

This clonotype appeared many times. V gene TRBV2 combines with J gene TRBJ1-4; TRBD1 might be the D (5 bases). This CDR3 is built from 17 residues. The V end was cut by 4 bases, the J end by 3 bases, with 18 bases between. From germline, CDR1 is SNHLY and CDR2 FYNNEI. CDR3 amino acids: CASSAGASKGANEKLFF. The DNA of the CDR3 is TGTGCCAGCAGTGCCGGTGCCTCCAAAGGGGCTAATGAAAAACTGTTTTTT.

This clonotype was detected ten times or more. The CDR3 DNA is TGTGCCAGCAGCTTTCCCTTCAGGGCAACTGAAGCTTTCTTT. It specifies CASSFPFRATEAFF. The chain recombines TRBV11-2 with TRBJ1-1; D may be TRBD1 (5 bases). The CDR3 has 14 amino acids. Germline CDR1 SGHAT, CDR2 FQNNGV. V was cut by 3 bases and J by 5 bases, with 13 bases left in between.

This clonotype was seen just once. The J gene is TRBJ2-1, the V gene TRBV29-1, with D perhaps matching TRBD2 (6 bases). The CDR3 loop spans 18 amino acids. Germline loops: CDR1 SQVTM, CDR2 ANQGSEA. The V end was cut by 7 bases, the J end by 1 base, with 26 bases between. The CDR3 is CSADPYLTSRGSYNEQFF. The CDR3 nucleotides are TGCAGCGCCGATCCCTACCTAACATCTCGGGGGTCCTACAATGAGCAGTTCTTC.

This clonotype was found many times. The rearrangement links TRBV9 to TRBJ2-2; D is uncertain. The CDR3 has 11 residues. Trimming removed 6 bases at V and 3 bases at J, with 3 bases between. Germline V lookup: CDR1 SGDLS, CDR2 YYNGEE. The CDR3 loop reads CASTDTGELFF. The CDR3 nucleotides are TGTGCCAGCACGGACACCGGGGAGCTGTTTTTT.

This clonotype was detected many times. The gene calls are TRBV6-6 and TRBJ2-5; D is undetermined. Trimming stripped 2 bases from V and 1 base from J, with 5 bases between. The CDR3 loop spans 13 amino acids. Germline V CDR1 and CDR2: MNHNY, SVGAGI (reference sequence). The CDR3 region is CASSYGRQETQYF. The CDR3 DNA is TGTGCCAGCAGTTACGGGCGCCAAGAGACCCAGTACTTC.

This clonotype has only a few counts. A read error is possible here, since a much larger clone lies one base away. The V gene is TRBV6-5, the J gene TRBJ2-7; D remains ambiguous. Trimming removed 7 bases at V and 4 bases at J, with 23 bases between. This CDR3 is 16 amino acids long. The germline CDR1 and CDR2 sequences are MNHEY and SVGAGI. The CDR3: CASTRFSEGSVYEQYF. DNA of the CDR3: TGTGCCAGCACCCGCTTCTCGGAAGGGTCCGTGTACGAGCAGTACTTC.

This clonotype was counted only a few times. V is TRBV19 and J is TRBJ1-5; D gene ambiguous. The CDR3 loop spans 14 amino acids. V lost 11 bases and J lost 2, with 16 bases in between. The germline V gene has CDR1 LNHDA and CDR2 SQIVND (reference sequence). The CDR3 is CAWSVGQGNQPQHF. The CDR3 DNA is TGTGCCTGGAGTGTTGGTCAGGGCAATCAGCCCCAGCATTTT.

As to this clonotype: Germline and junction disagree at one end, which may indicate a read error. The chain recombines TRBV7-7 with TRBJ1-2; D is perhaps TRBD1 (5 bases). The germline V gene encodes CDR1 SSHAT and CDR2 FNYEAQ (reference sequence). The CDR3 is made up of 14 amino acids. The CDR3 nucleotides read TGTGCTAGCAGCGCGCCCGGGACGGTCTATGGCTACACCTTC. Its protein product is CASSAPGTVYGYTF.

This clonotype was recorded many times. The chain uses TRBV7-9 and TRBJ1-2; D gene ambiguous. Trimming took 1 base from V and 4 from J, leaving 10 bases between them. The CDR3 length is 14 residues. The germline V gene encodes CDR1 SEHNR and CDR2 FQNEAQ (reference sequence). CDR3 sequence: CASSLDSKGYGYTF. The CDR3 DNA reads as TGTGCCAGCAGCTTAGATTCTAAGGGCTATGGCTACACCTTC.